One T cell receptor (beta chain) is described in this entry. The sample is drawn from a study of T cell changes during pregnancy in multiple sclerosis. Clones were read by immunoSEQ multiplex PCR, and TCRdb kept only the in-frame ones, dropping some. This table has about 67,000 clones, roughly 90% appearing once. Sequences were derived from peripheral blood, sampled in the second trimester of pregnancy. This clonotype was obtained from a female donor with multiple sclerosis, enrolled in a pregnancy study.

The CDR3 spells CASSLTGGGENTEAFF. CDR3 DNA sequence: TGTGCCAGCAGTTTAACAGGGGGCGGAGAGAACACTGAAGCTTTCTTT. V gene TRBV28 combines with J gene TRBJ1-1; 9 nucleotides match TRBD1. The CDR3 length is 16 residues. CDR1 and CDR2 from the germline V gene are MDHEN and SYDVKM. Trimming removed 2 bases from V and 1 base from J; junction bases left unmatched: 5.